This is a list of T cell receptor beta chains from one sample in a study of blood T cell repertoires in COVID-19. Profiling relied on immunoSEQ multiplex PCR, and the TCRdb table lists in-frame clones only, not all of them. This sample has approximately 220,000 clones, with around four fifths found just once. Sequencing was carried out using PBMCs or T cells enriched from blood (not recorded which). These receptors all stem from a woman aged 50 to 60 who had been exposed to COVID-19. CDR3s include the opening cysteine and the closing phenylalanine or tryptophan. A D gene is named only where the DNA matches it firmly. Some rows have no size entry. The others give once, few or many, or a class for an expanded clone.

>.|TRBV13|.|TRBJ1-2
TGTGCCAGCACCCTAACAGGGTGGTATGGCTACACCTTC
CASTLTGWYGYTF
>TRBD2|TRBV19|.|TRBJ2-2
TGTGCCAGTACCCTCAGGGCCAGCGGGGACACCGGGGAGCTGTTTTTT
CASTLRASGDTGELFF
>.|TRBV11-2|few|TRBJ1-3
TGTGCCAGCAATCGGGTCTCTGGAAACACCATATATTTT
CASNRVSGNTIYF
>.|TRBV18|few|TRBJ2-7
TGTGCCAGCTCTCCTGGGGGGGGCCTGGAGCAGTACTTC
CASSPGGGLEQYF
>TRBD1|TRBV3-1/TRBV3-2|.|TRBJ2-6
TGTGCCAGCAGCCAACCACCATTTGGGACAGCTAGATTCTCTGGGGCCAACGTCCTGACTTTC
CASSQPPFGTARFSGANVLTF
>TRBD1|TRBV19|.|TRBJ1-2
TGTGCCAGTAGTATCCCGACAGGGGGCGGCGGCTACACCTTC
CASSIPTGGGGYTF
>TRBD1|TRBV7-9|few|TRBJ2-5
TGTGCCAGCAGCTCCACGACAGGGGGCAGGGAGACCCAGTACTTC
CASSSTTGGRETQYF
>.|TRBV7-9|.|TRBJ1-1
TGTGCCAGCAGCTTAACGGGGAACACTGAAGCTTTCTTT
CASSLTGNTEAFF
>TRBD1|TRBV5-1|once|TRBJ1-1
TGCGCCAGCAGCCGCGAGGGGGCTATGGGCACTGAAGCTTTCTTT
CASSREGAMGTEAFF
>.|TRBV9|once|TRBJ2-5
TGTGCCAGCAGCGTCCAGGGAGGAGAGACCCAGTACTTC
CASSVQGGETQYF
>TRBD1|TRBV7-9|.|TRBJ2-7
TGTGCCAGCAGCTCGAGGGGGACAGGGACTTTCTACGAGCAGTACTTC
CASSSRGTGTFYEQYF
>.|TRBV28|.|TRBJ2-6
TGTGCCAGCAGCCCCCCCTTGGGCGTTGGGGCCAACGTCCTGACTTTC
CASSPPLGVGANVLTF
>TRBD1|TRBV6-6|.|TRBJ2-7
TGTGCCAGCAGGTTGGGACAGGGGTCTTACGAGCAGTACTTC
CASRLGQGSYEQYF
>.|TRBV19|.|TRBJ1-5
TGTGCCACCGATCGGGGGATCCAGAGTTCGCCCCAGCATTTT
CATDRGIQSSPQHF
>.|TRBV4-3|.|TRBJ1-2
TGCGCCAGCAGCCAAGAGGGTGGGACTGACTACACCTTC
CASSQEGGTDYTF
>TRBD1|TRBV2|.|TRBJ1-2
TGTGCCATTTCCGGGACAGGGGGCGCCTTTAACTATGGCTACACCTTC
CAISGTGGAFNYGYTF
>TRBD1|TRBV13|once|TRBJ1-2
TGTGCCAGCAGCCCGGGACAGCTTAGAAACTATGGCTACACCTTC
CASSPGQLRNYGYTF
>TRBD1|TRBV28|once|TRBJ1-2
TGTGCCAGCAGGGCCCAGGGGGCGTATGGCTACACCTTC
CASRAQGAYGYTF
>TRBD2|TRBV4-1|.|TRBJ2-3
TGCGCCAGCAGCCAAGGACTAGCGGAGTGGACAGATACGCAGTATTTT
CASSQGLAEWTDTQYF
>.|TRBV27|.|TRBJ1-1
TGTGCCAGCAGTGGTTCTACAGGGAAGAAGGCTTTCTTT
CASSGSTGKKAFF
>TRBD1|TRBV12-3/TRBV12-4|.|TRBJ2-1
TGTGCCAGCAGTTTGACAGGGATTGATGAGCAGTTCTTC
CASSLTGIDEQFF
>.|TRBV28|.|TRBJ2-2
TGTGCCAGCAGAGCTCCTCTCGGGGAGCTGTTTTTT
CASRAPLGELFF
>.|TRBV5-1|once|TRBJ2-1
TGCGCCAGCAGCTTGTACTCCAATGAGCAGTTCTTC
CASSLYSNEQFF
>TRBD1|TRBV30|.|TRBJ1-5
TGTGCCTGGAGCCCCATCGGCCGGGACAGGGGGCCGAGGCAGCCCCAGCATTTT
CAWSPIGRDRGPRQPQHF
>TRBD2|TRBV5-1|many|TRBJ2-7
TGCGCCAGCAGCTCGGGACTAGCGGGGGGTGCCTACGAGCAGTACTTC
CASSSGLAGGAYEQYF
>.|TRBV7-2|.|TRBJ2-2
TGTGCCAGCAGCGTAGGACAGTCCACCGGGGAGCTGTTTTTT
CASSVGQSTGELFF
>.|TRBV11-2|.|TRBJ2-4
TGTGCCAGCAGCTTAGCAGGGTTCAAAAACATTCAGTACTTC
CASSLAGFKNIQYF
>TRBD1|TRBV9|.|TRBJ1-6
TGTGCCAGCAGCTCCGGGACAGGGAGCTCACCCCTCCACTTT
CASSSGTGSSPLHF
>TRBD1|TRBV18|few|TRBJ2-3
TGTGCCAGCTCACCGCGGACAGGGCAAGCAGATACGCAGTATTTT
CASSPRTGQADTQYF
>.|TRBV7-6|.|TRBJ1-1
TGTGCCAGCAGCCCTCTACAGGGAATTTCCCCTACTGAAGCTTTCTTT
CASSPLQGISPTEAFF
>.|TRBV28|once|TRBJ1-5
TGTGCCAGCAGTTTATATCGTCGAGGGGGTCAGCCCCAGCATTTT
CASSLYRRGGQPQHF
>.|TRBV19|.|TRBJ1-5
TGTGCCAGTAGTATTCGGGGGGAGTTCCTCAATCAGCCCCAGCATTTT
CASSIRGEFLNQPQHF
>.|TRBV21-1|.|TRBJ1-2
TGTGCCAGCAGCAATCGGGGGTTCGATGGCTACACCTTC
CASSNRGFDGYTF
>.|TRBV30|.|TRBJ2-3
TGTGCCTGGAGTGCAACAGGATTCGCAGATACGCAGTATTTT
CAWSATGFADTQYF
>.|TRBV7-2|once|TRBJ1-5
TGTGCCAGCAGCTTAGTCGGAGGTGGTAGTCAGCCCCAGCATTTT
CASSLVGGGSQPQHF
>.|TRBV7-2|.|TRBJ2-6
TGTGCCAGCAGCTACAACAGAATTCTTCTCTCTGGGGCCAACGTCCTGACTTTC
CASSYNRILLSGANVLTF
>TRBD1|TRBV10-3|.|TRBJ1-2
TGTGCCACCCAACAGGGGAGCTATGGCTACACCTTC
CATQQGSYGYTF
>.|TRBV11-3|.|TRBJ1-4
TGTGCCAGCAGCTTAGCTCCGGAGGGGAATGAAAAACTGTTTTTT
CASSLAPEGNEKLFF
>TRBD1|TRBV7-9|.|TRBJ2-6
TGTGCCAGCAGCTGGGGACAGGGGGCAGCTGGGGCCAACGTCCTGACTTTC
CASSWGQGAAGANVLTF
>.|TRBV3-1/TRBV3-2|many|TRBJ2-6
TGTGCCAGCAGCCATTCAGGCCTCTCTGGGGCCAACGTCCTGACTTTC
CASSHSGLSGANVLTF
>TRBD1|TRBV14|.|TRBJ1-2
TGTGCCAGCAGCCTGCGGAGACTTCGGGACAGGGGGCCGTATGCCTACACCTTC
CASSLRRLRDRGPYAYTF
>.|TRBV11-3|.|TRBJ2-1
TGTGCCAGCAGCTTAGGGCGGGGAAGCGACAATGAGCAGTTCTTC
CASSLGRGSDNEQFF
>TRBD2|TRBV10-3|.|TRBJ2-3
TGTGCCACCGTACGGACTAGCGGGGGCACAGATACGCAGTATTTT
CATVRTSGGTDTQYF
>.|TRBV7-9|.|TRBJ1-1
TGTGCCAGCAGCTTGTCCGGGAACACTGAAGCTTTCTTT
CASSLSGNTEAFF